Following are 21 T cell receptor beta chains from one sample sequenced in a study of beta chain features in type 1 diabetes. Study conclusions and caveats: People with Type 1 diabetes carried modestly yet significantly shorter TCRB CDR3s in all four CD4+ subsets.

The authors reverse transcribed all of the isolated RNA, so sequencing captured expressed TCRB transcripts. Here immunoSEQ multiplex PCR was the method, and the copy in TCRdb shows in-frame clones only, minus some. The table has 310,000 or so clones, roughly a tenth seen once; the top ten hold 0.9% to 1.1%. No cognate antigen is known for these TCRs. The material sequenced was central memory CD4+ T cells from blood. The receptors here all came from a man aged 25 to 45 with type 1 diabetes.

This clone occurred a few times. This sequence joins TRBV7-9 and TRBJ2-1; the D call may be TRBD1 or TRBD2 (5 bases each). With 5 bases removed from V and 12 bases from J, the gap between germline ends came to 11 bases. This CDR3 region has 11 residues. Germline V lookup: CDR1 SEHNR, CDR2 FQNEAQ (reference sequence). CDR3 loop: CASSPRGGQFF. Here the CDR3 DNA reads TGTGCCAGCAGCCCACGTGGGGGGCAGTTCTTC.

This clone turned up a few times. This chain connects TRBV4-3 to TRBJ2-4; D is possibly TRBD1 (5 bases). The CDR3 sequence is 15 residues long. Trimming removed 4 bases from V and 8 bases from J, with 18 bases in between. Germline CDR1 is LGHNA and CDR2 is YSLEER. CDR3 DNA sequence: TGCGCCAGCAGCCCGGGCAGGGTAAGGGGCGACATTCAGTACTTC. Its protein product is CASSPGRVRGDIQYF.

The table lists this clone with a few counts. The gene calls are TRBV7-9 and TRBJ2-5, with 7 bases that match TRBD1. Germline CDR1 reads SEHNR; CDR2 reads FQNEAQ (reference sequence). The CDR3 extends over 14 amino acids. V trimming: 1 base; J trimming: 5 bases; junction bases outside the gene matches: 4. The DNA of the CDR3 is TGTGCCAGCAGCTTAGAAGGGGGCAGTGAGACCCAGTACTTC. Translating gives CASSLEGGSETQYF.

The chain combines TRBV6-6 with TRBJ2-7; tentatively, D is TRBD2 (5 bases). CDR3 length: 11 amino acids. Per germline, CDR1 MNHNY and CDR2 SVGAGI (reference sequence). V gave up 8 bases and J gave up 0 bases, with 5 bases separating them. The CDR3 DNA sequence: TGTGCCAGCGCGGGCTCCTACGAGCAGTACTTC. Translation gives CASAGSYEQYF.

V and J are TRBV5-1 and TRBJ2-4; TRBD1 aligns across 9 bases. This CDR3 contains 15 residues. The J segment lost 5 bases and the V segment lost 4 bases, leaving 7 bases of the junction unmatched. Germline CDR1 and CDR2: SGHRS and YFSETQ. CDR3 residues: CASSIGGQGENIQYF. CDR3 nucleotides: TGCGCCAGCAGCATTGGGGGACAGGGAGAAAACATTCAGTACTTC. The complete variable domain, with remaining parts taken from reference TRBV5-1 and TRBJ2-4, reads KAGVTQTPRYLIKTRGQQVTLSCSPISGHRSVSWYQQTPGQGLQFLFEYFSETQRNKGNFPGRFSGRQFSNSRSEMNVSTLELGDSALYLCASSIGGQGENIQYFGAGTRLSVL.

This clone has only a few counts. V and J are TRBV15 and TRBJ2-2; the D gene is possibly TRBD1 (5 bases). The CDR3 consists of 13 residues. Looked up from germline, CDR1 is LNHNV and CDR2 is YYDKDF (reference sequence). V lost 9 bases to trimming and J lost 1 base, with 9 bases between them. Written as DNA, the CDR3 is TGTGCCACTGGGCAGGGGAACACCGGGGAGCTGTTTTTT. Protein sequence: CATGQGNTGELFF.

The chain couples TRBV15 to TRBJ2-1, with D unclear. Per germline, CDR1 LNHNV and CDR2 YYDKDF (reference sequence). Trimming took off 0 bases at V and 11 bases at J, with 11 bases between the two ends. There are 13 residues in the CDR3. The CDR3 reads CATSRDQKGKQFF. The CDR3 nucleotides read TGTGCCACCAGCAGAGATCAAAAGGGAAAGCAGTTCTTC.

In this sample, this clone turned up a few times. The chain is built from TRBV30 and TRBJ2-5; TRBD2 aligns across 9 bases. Losses at the gene ends were 1 base for V and 4 bases for J; bases not matched to a gene: 4. CDR3 size: 14 residues. CDR1 GTSNPN and CDR2 SVGIG come from the germline V gene (reference sequence). The CDR3 region is CAWSGGGARETQYF. DNA for the CDR3: TGTGCCTGGAGTGGCGGGGGGGCCAGAGAGACCCAGTACTTC.

This clone was seen a handful of times. The V and J genes are TRBV25-1 and TRBJ1-2, with D possibly TRBD1 on 5 matching bases. The ends were cut back, 5 bases at V and 7 bases at J, with 17 bases in the middle. In germline, CDR1 is MGHDK, CDR2 SYGVNS. The CDR3 runs 14 residues. CDR3 sequence: CASSYGTYLSGYTF. The CDR3 DNA reads TGTGCCAGCAGTTACGGGACCTACCTCTCTGGCTACACCTTC.

The CDR3 DNA follows: TGCGCCAGCAGCCAAGATCGGGGGCGGAGGGGCCCCACAGATACGCAGTATTTT. It translates to CASSQDRGRRGPTDTQYF. This chain connects TRBV4-3 to TRBJ2-3; D is possibly TRBD1 or TRBD2 (6 bases each). Germline V gives CDR1 LGHNA, CDR2 YSLEER. V was cut by 0 bases and J by 2 bases, with 18 bases left in between. The CDR3 spans 18 residues.

In this sample, this clone turned up a few times. As DNA, the CDR3 is TGTGCCAGCAGTGGCGACAGGGGTTCACCCCTCCACTTT. It translates to CASSGDRGSPLHF. This rearrangement joins TRBV27 to TRBJ1-6; 8 bases match TRBD1. V shed 5 bases and J 9 bases; nucleotides not matched to a gene: 3. Germline CDR1 MNHEY, CDR2 SMNVEV (reference sequence). This CDR3 contains 13 residues.

This chain links TRBV4-1 with TRBJ1-6; D is unclear. This CDR3 region has 14 residues. The V and J ends lost 0 bases and 5 bases respectively, with 5 bases between them. Per the germline V gene, CDR1 is MGHRA and CDR2 is YSYEKL. CDR3 DNA sequence: TGCGCCAGCAGCCAAGATCTAGATAATTCACCCCTCCACTTT. It specifies CASSQDLDNSPLHF.

The V call is TRBV19, the J call TRBJ2-1; TRBD2 aligns across 13 bases. The CDR3 spans 15 residues. V lost 6 bases, J lost 6 bases, and 5 bases stayed unmatched. Germline CDR1 and CDR2: LNHDA and SQIVND (reference sequence). In DNA, the CDR3 is TGTGCCAGTAGGGAACTAGCGGGGGGGACCAATGAGCAGTTCTTC. Translation: CASRELAGGTNEQFF.

This clone has a handful of counts. The V call is TRBV23-1, the J call TRBJ2-7, with unresolved D. TRBV23-1 is known as an ORF, though its function is uncertain. The V and J ends lost 3 bases and 2 bases respectively, with 23 bases between them. The CDR3 extends over 18 amino acids. CDR3 nucleotides: TGCGCCAGCAGTCACTACGTAGACTTCCCCCGCGTCGCCTACGAGCAGTACTTC. This translates into CASSHYVDFPRVAYEQYF.

The chain links TRBV11-2 to TRBJ1-2, with D possibly TRBD1 on 6 matching bases. The V gene's germline CDR1 is SGHAT and CDR2 FQNNGV. This CDR3 is 15 amino acids long. V was cut by 4 bases and J by 8 bases, with 20 bases left in between. CDR3 bases: TGTGCCAGCAGCTCACAGGGTATCGGGGCGGGCGGCTACACCTTC. Translated: CASSSQGIGAGGYTF.

The chain uses TRBV23-1 and TRBJ2-3; D is perhaps TRBD2 (7 bases). TRBV23-1 qualifies as an ORF whose function is uncertain. Between the trimmed V and J ends, which lost 3 bases and 0 bases, there was a span of 16 bases. The CDR3 is made up of 17 amino acids. Here the CDR3 DNA reads TGCGCCAGCAGTCAGGGGGGGGCCCTCTCTAGCACAGATACGCAGTATTTT. Translating gives CASSQGGALSSTDTQYF.

In this sample, this clone turned up many times. This CDR3 is CATSTDRGAEKLFF. CDR3 DNA: TGTGCCACCAGCACGGACAGGGGCGCTGAAAAACTGTTTTTT. The chain links TRBV15 to TRBJ1-4; 9 bases are shared with TRBD1. The CDR3 sequence is 14 residues long. CDR1 and CDR2 from the germline V gene are LNHNV and YYDKDF (reference sequence). Losses at the gene ends were 4 bases for V and 7 bases for J; bases not matched to a gene: 4.

This clone was counted a few times. A read error may produce the germline difference seen at one junction end. J is TRBJ2-5 and V is TRBV27; no reliable D call. The CDR3 loop spans 14 amino acids. Per the germline V gene, CDR1 is MNHEY and CDR2 is SMNVEV (reference sequence). The DNA for the CDR3 is TGTGCCAGCAGTCTATCATGGGGCCAAGAGACCCAGTACTTC. Amino acids: CASSLSWGQETQYF.

There are a few counts of this clone. The gene calls are TRBV7-2 and TRBJ2-4; the match to TRBD1 covers 9 bases. CDR1 is SGHTA, CDR2 FQGNSA, per germline. This CDR3 contains 17 residues. V trimming: 5 bases; J trimming: 0 bases; junction bases outside the gene matches: 8. The DNA for the CDR3 is TGTGCCAGCAGCCCAAACAGGGGGCAAAGAGCCAAAAACATTCAGTACTTC. Protein: CASSPNRGQRAKNIQYF.

This clone occurred a few times. The sample contains more than one DNA sequence encoding this CDR3. V and J are TRBV30 and TRBJ1-2; D is unclear. Between the trimmed V and J ends, which lost 1 base and 8 bases, there was a span of 8 bases. This CDR3 contains 11 residues. Germline V lookup: CDR1 GTSNPN, CDR2 SVGIG (reference sequence). The CDR3 protein is CAWSGSYGYTF. For the CDR3, the DNA is TGTGCCTGGAGTGGAAGTTACGGCTACACCTTC.

The chain has TRBV5-6 and TRBJ2-5, with 7 bases fitting TRBD1. This CDR3 comprises 14 residues. CDR1 and CDR2 from the germline V gene are SGHDT and YYEEEE. Germline trimming cut 3 bases from V and 1 base from J; bases unmatched to any gene: 3. The CDR3 protein is CASSWAGGQETQYF. In DNA form, the CDR3 reads TGTGCCAGCAGCTGGGCAGGGGGCCAAGAGACCCAGTACTTC.